This TCR beta chain appears in the sequencing data of a study of blood T cell repertoires in COVID-19. Study-wide context: Samples of COVID-19 (acute and convalescent) were obtained from the United States, Italy and Spain. T cells, B-cell-depleted T cells, or PBMCs provided the cDNA or gDNA that served as material.

CDR3 length equals 16 residues. Germline values: CDR1 SGHKS, CDR2 YYEKEE (reference sequence). V lost 0 bases and J lost 2; bases outside the gene matches: 5. In the original analysis: Reference gene primer amplification gave nucleated cell count estimates. Sequencing was performed with immunoSEQ multiplex PCR; in TCRdb, only in-frame clones are kept and a portion is missing. The V and J calls and clone size were taken over from that table, and D and trimming were inferred from the DNA. The sample consists of around 70,000 clones, about 82% of them appearing once. V gene TRBV5-5 combines with J gene TRBJ1-2, with 9 bases that match TRBD1. The specimen sequenced was peripheral blood. This receptor was obtained from a woman aged 60-70 years with acute or convalescent COVID-19. DNA for the CDR3: TGTGCCAGCAGCTTGGCCATGGACAGGGGAAACTATGGCTACACCTTC. It specifies CASSLAMDRGNYGYTF.